This TCR beta chain was sequenced for a study of radiotherapy plus CTLA-4 blockade in lung cancer. Study conclusions and caveats: Radiotherapy was combined with ipilimumab, and tumor-derived TCR clones then expanded in blood.

CDR1 and CDR2 (germline): MDHEN, SYDVKM. The CDR3 covers 14 residues. Trimming took 7 bases from V and 5 from J, leaving 14 bases between them. With regard to this clone: Its antigen is not known.

The repertoire was sequenced with immunoSEQ multiplex PCR; TCRdb's copy has only in-frame clones and lacks some. This sample has around 71,000 clones, with approximately 76% found just once. Here the sequenced sample was peripheral blood, taken from a patient treated with radiotherapy plus ipilimumab. The TCR sequence derives from a human donor with non-small cell lung cancer whose response to radiotherapy plus ipilimumab could not be evaluated. Some clones in this sample may be carry-over from other donors' samples. The J gene is TRBJ2-2, the V gene TRBV28, with no clear D. As DNA, the CDR3 is TGTGCCAGCACCCACCACCCGCAGACCGGGGAGCTGTTTTTT. Amino acids: CASTHHPQTGELFF.